The 21 T cell receptor beta chains below all came from one sample that was sequenced in a study of T-cell reconstitution after alpha-beta-depleted transplantation in children. Unique molecular identifiers were incorporated when the TCRbeta library was constructed. From the PCR reads, TCRdb called clonotypes with MiXCR, one entry per CDR3 protein. The repertoire holds about 420,000 distinct CDR3 sequences, with around 9.9% as singletons. Sequencing was performed on PBMCs from the stem cell graft donor, taken from the stem cell graft. These receptors came from a human donor who donated a stem cell graft to a child with acute myeloid leukemia.

This clonotype was counted a few times. This chain links TRBV9 with TRBJ1-1; D is unclear. V lost 3 bases and J lost 1, with 13 bases in between. Germline CDR1 reads SGDLS; CDR2 reads YYNGEE. The CDR3 consists of 15 residues. CDR3 coding DNA: TGTGCCAGCAGCGATGGGGATTTGGAGAACACTGAAGCTTTCTTT. It translates to CASSDGDLENTEAFF.

The chain has TRBV6-6 and TRBJ2-7; 7 bases fit TRBD1. The CDR3 consists of 13 residues. Germline V lookup: CDR1 MNHNY, CDR2 SVGAGI (reference sequence). The V segment lost 5 bases and the J segment 7 bases; nucleotides outside the gene matches: 8. The CDR3 spells CASSLGMTGEQYF. The DNA for the CDR3 is TGTGCCAGCAGTCTGGGTATGACAGGGGAGCAGTACTTC.

This clonotype has only a few counts. The V and J genes are TRBV4-3 and TRBJ1-1; a possible D gene is TRBD1 (5 bases). Germline V gives CDR1 LGHNA, CDR2 YSLEER. This CDR3 spans 16 amino acids. Trimming took off 0 bases at V and 4 bases at J, with 15 bases between the two ends. The CDR3 protein is CASSQELRGWPTEAFF. DNA for the CDR3: TGCGCCAGCAGCCAAGAATTACGGGGCTGGCCCACTGAAGCTTTCTTT.

This clonotype was recorded a few times. The chain joins TRBV12-3 or TRBV12-4 to TRBJ1-1; D is undetermined. The length of the CDR3 is 14 residues. Deletions cut 3 bases from V and 7 bases from J, with 15 bases between. Here the CDR3 reads CASSFGLFEGEAFF. CDR3 DNA sequence: TGTGCCAGCAGTTTTGGGCTCTTCGAGGGTGAAGCTTTCTTT.

Comments on this clonotype: The junction departs from the called germline gene at one end, perhaps through a read error. The J gene is TRBJ2-1, the V gene TRBV7-7; TRBD2 aligns across 12 bases. The CDR3 is made up of 20 amino acids. Germline CDR1 is SSHAT and CDR2 is FNYEAQ (reference sequence). As DNA, the CDR3 is TGTGCTAGCAGCTTAGCGGCTTTCGCGGGACTAGCGGGTAGGCACAATGAGCAGTTCTTC. This sequence encodes CASSLAAFAGLAGRHNEQFF. Using reference TRBV7-7 and TRBJ2-1 for the parts outside the CDR3, the full variable domain is GAGVSQSPRYKVTKRGQDVTLRCDPISSHATLYWYQQALGQGPEFLTYFNYEAQPDKSGLPSDRFSAERPEGSISTLTIQRTEQRDSAMYRCASSLAAFAGLAGRHNEQFFGPGTRLTVL.

Many counts were recorded for this clonotype. The chain is built from TRBV4-1 and TRBJ2-7; D might be TRBD2 (7 bases). The CDR3 sequence is 15 residues long. The V end was cut by 0 bases, the J end by 6 bases, with 15 bases between. From germline, CDR1 is MGHRA and CDR2 YSYEKL. The CDR3 sequence is CASSQETGTGGEQYV. For the CDR3, the DNA is TGCGCCAGCAGCCAAGAGACAGGAACGGGAGGCGAGCAGTACGTC.

The rearrangement joins TRBV20-1 to TRBJ2-3; no reliable D call. This CDR3 spans 16 amino acids. The germline V gene has CDR1 DFQATT and CDR2 SNEGSKA (reference sequence). Trimming left V 6 bases short and J 2 bases short, with 21 bases between. CDR3 residues: CSAESHPGFTTDTQYF. The CDR3, as DNA: TGCAGTGCCGAATCTCATCCTGGCTTTACCACAGATACGCAGTATTTT.

The V call is TRBV12-3 or TRBV12-4, the J call TRBJ2-7; tentatively, D is TRBD2 (6 bases). The V end lost 1 base, the J end lost 2 bases, and 15 bases lay between the germline ends. This CDR3 comprises 16 residues. CDR3 coding DNA: TGTGCCAGCAGTTTAGGGGGGAGCGGGTCGACCTACGAGCAGTACTTC. Encoded protein: CASSLGGSGSTYEQYF.

The chain carries TRBV5-1 and TRBJ1-1; 8 nucleotides line up with TRBD1. V lost 1 base, J lost 6 bases, and 8 bases stayed unmatched. The CDR3 is made up of 15 amino acids. From germline, CDR1 is SGHRS and CDR2 YFSETQ. CDR3 in DNA: TGCGCCAGCAGCTTGTTTCAGGGGGCGCGGGCTGAAGCTTTCTTT. This translates into CASSLFQGARAEAFF.

J is TRBJ2-3 and V is TRBV4-1; the match to TRBD1 covers 9 bases. Per germline, CDR1 MGHRA and CDR2 YSYEKL. V lost 2 bases, J lost 4 bases, and 4 bases stayed unmatched. The CDR3 runs 15 residues. CDR3: CASSQSGQGSDTQYF. DNA for the CDR3: TGCGCCAGCAGCCAATCGGGACAGGGTTCAGATACGCAGTATTTT.

There are a few counts of this clonotype. V is TRBV27 and J is TRBJ1-6; D remains unclear. This CDR3 is 15 amino acids long. Per the germline V gene, CDR1 is MNHEY and CDR2 is SMNVEV (reference sequence). The germline V and J ends were trimmed by 3 bases and 5 bases, with 11 bases remaining between them. The CDR3 reads CASSFTGVHNSPLHF. DNA of the CDR3: TGTGCCAGCAGTTTCACCGGGGTACATAATTCACCCCTCCACTTT.

This clonotype was seen a handful of times. The rearrangement uses TRBV5-4 and TRBJ2-7; D not resolved. This CDR3 contains 11 residues. V was pared by 4 bases and J by 7 bases, with 9 bases between. CDR1 is SGHNT and CDR2 is YYREEE in the germline V gene (reference sequence). As DNA, the CDR3 is TGTGCCAGCAGCGCAGGTAGGGAGCAGTACGTC. Protein sequence: CASSAGREQYV.

The rearrangement links TRBV27 to TRBJ1-5; D is possibly TRBD1 (6 bases). Looked up from germline, CDR1 is MNHEY and CDR2 is SMNVEV (reference sequence). CDR3 size: 12 residues. Trimming cost V 6 bases and J 11 bases, with 14 bases left between them. CDR3 protein: CASSQGPGAQHF. The CDR3 coding sequence is TGTGCCAGCAGCCAGGGTCCAGGGGCCCAGCATTTT.

In DNA, the CDR3 is TGTGCCAGCAGCTTAGTTGGGCTAGCGGGGGGTGGACAAGAGACCCAGTACTTC. This gives the protein CASSLVGLAGGGQETQYF. The rearrangement joins TRBV7-6 to TRBJ2-5; 11 bases agree with TRBD2. CDR3 length: 18 residues. V lost 1 base and J lost 2; bases outside the gene matches: 9. Germline V CDR1 and CDR2: SGHVS, FNYEAQ.

This clonotype has a handful of counts. The J gene is TRBJ2-1, the V gene TRBV4-3; possible D gene TRBD2, 5 bases. With 3 bases removed from V and 7 bases from J, the gap between germline ends came to 13 bases. The CDR3 is made up of 14 amino acids. Germline CDR1 is LGHNA and CDR2 is YSLEER. The CDR3 loop is CASSQINQRNEQFF. CDR3 DNA: TGCGCCAGCAGCCAGATTAACCAGCGGAATGAGCAGTTCTTC.

This clonotype has a handful of counts. The CDR3 nucleotides read TGTGCCACCAGTAAGGGACAGGGGGCAGAAGAGCAGTTCTTC. Encoded protein: CATSKGQGAEEQFF. The chain uses TRBV24-1 and TRBJ2-1; 12 bases line up with TRBD1. V was clipped by 6 bases and J by 10 bases; unmatched bases: 6. Germline V gene sequence: CDR1 KGHDR, CDR2 SFDVKD. The CDR3 sequence is 14 residues long.

The chain recombines TRBV6-1 with TRBJ1-1; 7 nucleotides line up with TRBD1. After removal of 6 bases from V and 2 bases from J, the junction contained 6 bases not matched to a gene. Germline CDR1 and CDR2: MNHNS and SASEGT. There are 14 residues in the CDR3. CDR3: CASRRRQGNTEAFF. CDR3 sequence (DNA): TGTGCCAGCAGACGACGACAGGGCAACACTGAAGCTTTCTTT.

In this sample, this clonotype turned up a few times. This chain uses TRBV7-6 with TRBJ2-1, with TRBD2 matching over 7 bases. Germline lookup yields CDR1 SGHVS and CDR2 FNYEAQ. V was pared by 4 bases and J by 9 bases, with 6 bases of the junction left unmatched. The CDR3 sequence is 13 residues long. The chain's CDR3 is CASSSGLVAEQFF. The CDR3 nucleotides are TGTGCCAGCAGCTCCGGACTAGTTGCTGAGCAGTTCTTC.

This clonotype was seen many times. CDR3 sequence reads: CASSRQGRGTDTQYF. CDR3 bases: TGTGCCAGCAGTAGACAGGGACGCGGCACAGATACGCAGTATTTT. The chain has TRBV6-1 and TRBJ2-3; 7 nucleotides line up with TRBD1. Germline V CDR1 and CDR2: MNHNS, SASEGT. The CDR3 spans 15 residues. With V trimmed by 5 bases and J by 1 base, 6 bases remained unmatched.

This clonotype has at least ten counts. The chain combines TRBV5-1 with TRBJ1-2; a weak D match, TRBD1 (5 bases). The V gene lost 4 bases and the J gene lost 8 bases, with 18 bases spanning the gap. This CDR3 contains 14 residues. Germline assignment: CDR1 SGHRS and CDR2 YFSETQ. The CDR3 region is CASSGYRDLGGYTF. The CDR3 region has the DNA TGCGCCAGCAGCGGCTACCGGGACCTCGGGGGCTACACCTTC.

This clonotype was seen only a few times. The genes are TRBV6-2 or TRBV6-3 and TRBJ2-3; D remains unclear. The CDR3 covers 14 residues. Germline V gene sequence: CDR1 MNHEY, CDR2 SVGEGT. Deletions cut 6 bases from V and 2 bases from J, with 12 bases between. The chain's CDR3 is CASRPHTYTDTQYF. As DNA, the CDR3 is TGTGCCAGCAGACCTCATACTTACACAGATACGCAGTATTTT.